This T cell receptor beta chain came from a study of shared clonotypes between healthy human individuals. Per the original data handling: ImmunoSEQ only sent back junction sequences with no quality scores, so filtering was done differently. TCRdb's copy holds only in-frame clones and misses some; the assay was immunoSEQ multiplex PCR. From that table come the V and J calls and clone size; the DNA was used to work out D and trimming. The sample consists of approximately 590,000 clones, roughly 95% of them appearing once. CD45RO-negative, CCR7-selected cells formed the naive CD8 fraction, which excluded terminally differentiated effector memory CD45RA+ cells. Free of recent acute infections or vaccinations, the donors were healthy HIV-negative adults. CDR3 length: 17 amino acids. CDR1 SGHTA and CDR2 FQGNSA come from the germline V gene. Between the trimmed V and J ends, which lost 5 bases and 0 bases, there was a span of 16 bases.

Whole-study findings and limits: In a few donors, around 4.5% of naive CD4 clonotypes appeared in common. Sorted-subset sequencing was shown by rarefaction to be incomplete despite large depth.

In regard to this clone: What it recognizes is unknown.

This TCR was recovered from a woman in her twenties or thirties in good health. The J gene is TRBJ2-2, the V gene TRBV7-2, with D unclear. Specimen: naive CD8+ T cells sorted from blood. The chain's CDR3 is CASSPGLGFSNTGELFF. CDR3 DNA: TGTGCCAGCAGCCCCGGGCTGGGGTTCTCGAACACCGGGGAGCTGTTTTTT. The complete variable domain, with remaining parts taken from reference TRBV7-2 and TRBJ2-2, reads GAGVSQSPSNKVTEKGKDVELRCDPISGHTALYWYRQSLGQGLEFLIYFQGNSAPDKSGLPSDRFSAERTGGSVSTLTIQRTQQEDSAVYLCASSPGLGFSNTGELFFGEGSRLTVL.